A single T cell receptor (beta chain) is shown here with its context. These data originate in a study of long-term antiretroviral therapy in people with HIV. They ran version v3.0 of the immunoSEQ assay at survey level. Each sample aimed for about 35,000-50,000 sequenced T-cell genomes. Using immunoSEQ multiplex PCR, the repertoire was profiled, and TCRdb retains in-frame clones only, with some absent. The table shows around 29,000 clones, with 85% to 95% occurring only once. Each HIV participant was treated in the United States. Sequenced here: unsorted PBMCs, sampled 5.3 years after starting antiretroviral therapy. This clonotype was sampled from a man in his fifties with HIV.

CDR3 sequence reads: CASSGLAGGTGELFF. The CDR3 bases are TGTGCCAGCAGTGGCCTAGCGGGGGGAACCGGGGAGCTGTTTTTT. The rearrangement joins TRBV6-1 to TRBJ2-2, with 11 nucleotides matching TRBD2. Germline V gene lookup returns CDR1 MNHNS and CDR2 SASEGT. The ends lost 4 bases at V and 5 bases at J; junction bases unmatched: 3. This CDR3 spans 15 amino acids.